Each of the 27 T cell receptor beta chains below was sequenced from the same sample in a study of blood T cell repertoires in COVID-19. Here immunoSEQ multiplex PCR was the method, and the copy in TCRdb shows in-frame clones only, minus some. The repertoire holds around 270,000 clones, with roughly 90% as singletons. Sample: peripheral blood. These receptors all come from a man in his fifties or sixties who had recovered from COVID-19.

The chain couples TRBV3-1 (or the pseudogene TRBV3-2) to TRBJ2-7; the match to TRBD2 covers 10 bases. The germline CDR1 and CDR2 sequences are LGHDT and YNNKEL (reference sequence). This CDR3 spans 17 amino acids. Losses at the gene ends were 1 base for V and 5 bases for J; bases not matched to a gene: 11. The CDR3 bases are TGTGCCAGCAGCCAAGGGCCAGCGGGGGGGCAGGCCGACGAGCAGTACTTC. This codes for CASSQGPAGGQADEQYF.

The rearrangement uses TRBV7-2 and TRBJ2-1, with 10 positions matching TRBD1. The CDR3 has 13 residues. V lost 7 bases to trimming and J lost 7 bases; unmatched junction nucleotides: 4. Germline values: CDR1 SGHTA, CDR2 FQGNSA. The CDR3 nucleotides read TGTGCCAGCATTGGACAGGGGGGAAATGAGCAGTTCTTC. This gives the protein CASIGQGGNEQFF. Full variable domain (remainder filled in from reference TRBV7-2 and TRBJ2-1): GAGVSQSPSNKVTEKGKDVELRCDPISGHTALYWYRQSLGQGLEFLIYFQGNSAPDKSGLPSDRFSAERTGGSVSTLTIQRTQQEDSAVYLCASIGQGGNEQFFGPGTRLTVL.

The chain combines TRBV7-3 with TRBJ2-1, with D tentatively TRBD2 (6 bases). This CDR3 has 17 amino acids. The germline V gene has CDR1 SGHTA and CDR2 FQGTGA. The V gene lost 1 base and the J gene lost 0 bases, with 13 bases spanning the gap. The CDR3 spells CASSLSGGFVSYNEQFF. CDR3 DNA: TGTGCCAGCAGCTTAAGTGGGGGGTTTGTCTCCTACAATGAGCAGTTCTTC.

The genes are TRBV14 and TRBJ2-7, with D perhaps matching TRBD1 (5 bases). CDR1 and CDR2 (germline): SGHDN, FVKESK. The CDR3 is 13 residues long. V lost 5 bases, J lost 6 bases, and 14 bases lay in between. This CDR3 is CASSNGFQGEQYF. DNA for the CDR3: TGTGCCAGCAGCAACGGGTTCCAGGGCGAGCAGTACTTC.

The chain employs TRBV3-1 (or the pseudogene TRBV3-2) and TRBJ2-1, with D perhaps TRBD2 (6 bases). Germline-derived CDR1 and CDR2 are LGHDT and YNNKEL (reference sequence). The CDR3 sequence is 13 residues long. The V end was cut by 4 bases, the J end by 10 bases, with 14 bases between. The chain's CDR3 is CASSPGLSGEQFF. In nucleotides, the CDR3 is TGTGCCAGCAGCCCTGGACTATCAGGGGAGCAGTTCTTC.

The CDR3 DNA reads as TGTGCCAGCAGCCAACGGACCGGGACAGGGGGTAGCTACGAGCAGTACTTC. The encoded protein is CASSQRTGTGGSYEQYF. The V and J genes are TRBV16 and TRBJ2-7; 11 positions agree with TRBD1. The CDR3 is 17 residues long. Unmatched junction bases numbered 9, after V lost 2 bases and J lost 3 bases. Germline V gives CDR1 KGHSY, CDR2 FQNENV. The entire variable domain, with the rest obtained from reference TRBV16 and TRBJ2-7, is as follows: GEEVAQTPKHLVRGEGQKAKLYCAPIKGHSYVFWYQQVLKNEFKFLISFQNENVFDETGMPKERFSAKCLPNSPCSLEIQATKLEDSAVYFCASSQRTGTGGSYEQYFGPGTRLTVT.

The DNA for the CDR3 is TGCGCCACCTCGGACAGGGTGTCAGGCGAGCAGTACTTC. It encodes CATSDRVSGEQYF. The chain has TRBV5-1 and TRBJ2-7, with 8 bases aligning to TRBD1. V was pared by 9 bases and J by 6 bases, with 11 bases of the junction left unmatched. CDR3 size: 13 residues. Germline CDR1 SGHRS, CDR2 YFSETQ.

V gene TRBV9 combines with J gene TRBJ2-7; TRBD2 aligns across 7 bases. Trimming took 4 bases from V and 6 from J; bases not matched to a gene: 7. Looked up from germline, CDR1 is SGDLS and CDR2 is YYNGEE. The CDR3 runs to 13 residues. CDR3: CASSPRGEGEQYF. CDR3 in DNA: TGTGCCAGCAGCCCCCGCGGGGAGGGCGAGCAGTACTTC. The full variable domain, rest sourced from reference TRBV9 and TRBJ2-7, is DSGVTQTPKHLITATGQRVTLRCSPRSGDLSVYWYQQSLDQGLQFLIQYYNGEERAKGNILERFSAQQFPDLHSELNLSSLELGDSALYFCASSPRGEGEQYFGPGTRLTVT.

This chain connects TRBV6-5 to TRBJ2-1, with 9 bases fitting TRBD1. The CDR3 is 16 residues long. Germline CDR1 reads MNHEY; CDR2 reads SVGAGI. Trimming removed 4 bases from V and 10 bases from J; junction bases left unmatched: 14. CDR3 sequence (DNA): TGTGCCAGCAGTTCCGCCGGGACAGGGCCTAGACAAGAGCAGTTCTTC. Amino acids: CASSSAGTGPRQEQFF.

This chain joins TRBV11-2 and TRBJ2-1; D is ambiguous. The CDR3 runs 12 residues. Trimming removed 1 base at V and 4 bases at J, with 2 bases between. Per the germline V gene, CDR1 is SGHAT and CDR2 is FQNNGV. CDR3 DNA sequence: TGTGCCAGCAGCTTAGCGTACAATGAGCAGTTCTTC. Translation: CASSLAYNEQFF.

DNA of the CDR3: TGTGCCAGTAGTACAGGGGCCGGGTACGAGCAGTACTTC. Its protein is CASSTGAGYEQYF. The chain uses TRBV19 and TRBJ2-7, with TRBD1 as a possible D gene (6 bases). V lost 4 bases, J lost 4 bases, and 11 bases lay in between. The V gene's germline CDR1 is LNHDA and CDR2 SQIVND (reference sequence). CDR3 length equals 13 residues.

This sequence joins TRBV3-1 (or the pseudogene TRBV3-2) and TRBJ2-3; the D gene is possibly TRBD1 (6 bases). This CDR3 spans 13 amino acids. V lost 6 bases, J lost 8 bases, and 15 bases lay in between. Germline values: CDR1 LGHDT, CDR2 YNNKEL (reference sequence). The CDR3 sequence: CASSPGVGATQYF. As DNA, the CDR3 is TGTGCCAGCAGTCCAGGGGTCGGGGCTACGCAGTATTTT.

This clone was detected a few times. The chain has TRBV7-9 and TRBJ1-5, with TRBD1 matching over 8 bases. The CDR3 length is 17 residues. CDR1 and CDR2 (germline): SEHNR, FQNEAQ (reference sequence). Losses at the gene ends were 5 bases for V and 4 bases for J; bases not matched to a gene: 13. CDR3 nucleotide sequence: TGTGCCAGCAGCCGTACCCTGACAGGGGATGGGAATCAGCCCCAGCATTTT. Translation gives CASSRTLTGDGNQPQHF.

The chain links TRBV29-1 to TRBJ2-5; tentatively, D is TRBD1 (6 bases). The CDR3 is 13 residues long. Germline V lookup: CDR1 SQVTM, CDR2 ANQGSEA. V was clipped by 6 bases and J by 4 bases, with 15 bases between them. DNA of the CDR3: TGCAGCGTAAAACAGGGTGTGGTAGAGACCCAGTACTTC. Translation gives CSVKQGVVETQYF.

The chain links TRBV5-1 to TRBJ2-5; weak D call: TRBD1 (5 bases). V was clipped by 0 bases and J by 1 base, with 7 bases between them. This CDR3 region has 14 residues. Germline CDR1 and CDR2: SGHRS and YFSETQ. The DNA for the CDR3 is TGCGCCAGCAGCTTGGGACAGCGCCAAGAGACCCAGTACTTC. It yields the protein CASSLGQRQETQYF.

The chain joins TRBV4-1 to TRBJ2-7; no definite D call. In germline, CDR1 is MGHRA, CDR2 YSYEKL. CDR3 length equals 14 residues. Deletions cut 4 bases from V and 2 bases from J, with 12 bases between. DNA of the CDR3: TGCGCCAGCAGCCTTTCTACCAATGCCTACGAGCAGTACTTC. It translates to CASSLSTNAYEQYF.

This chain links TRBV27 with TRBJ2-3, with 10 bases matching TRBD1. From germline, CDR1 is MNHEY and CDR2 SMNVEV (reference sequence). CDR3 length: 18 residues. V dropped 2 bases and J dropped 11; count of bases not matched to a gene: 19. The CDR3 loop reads CASSLGSFGTGAKREQYF. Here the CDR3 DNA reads TGTGCCAGCAGTTTAGGGTCGTTTGGGACAGGGGCCAAGCGGGAGCAGTATTTT.

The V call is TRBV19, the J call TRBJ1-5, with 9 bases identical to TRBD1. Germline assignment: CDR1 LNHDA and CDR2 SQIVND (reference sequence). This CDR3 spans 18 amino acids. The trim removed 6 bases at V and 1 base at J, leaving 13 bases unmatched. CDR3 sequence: CASRQQGAGHRSNQPQHF. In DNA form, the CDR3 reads TGTGCCAGTAGACAACAGGGGGCTGGGCATAGGAGCAATCAGCCCCAGCATTTT.

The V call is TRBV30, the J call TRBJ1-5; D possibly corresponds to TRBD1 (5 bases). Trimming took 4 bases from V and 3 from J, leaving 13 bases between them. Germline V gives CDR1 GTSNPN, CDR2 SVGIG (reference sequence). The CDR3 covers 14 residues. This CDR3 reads CAWTQGIDNQPQHF. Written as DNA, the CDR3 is TGTGCCTGGACCCAGGGCATTGACAATCAGCCCCAGCATTTT.

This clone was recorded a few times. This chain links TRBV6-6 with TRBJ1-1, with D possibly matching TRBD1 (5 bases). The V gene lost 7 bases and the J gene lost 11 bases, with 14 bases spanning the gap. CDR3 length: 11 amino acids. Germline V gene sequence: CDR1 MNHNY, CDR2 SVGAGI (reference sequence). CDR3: CASTSDKWAFF. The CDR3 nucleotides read TGTGCCAGCACCTCGGACAAATGGGCTTTCTTT.

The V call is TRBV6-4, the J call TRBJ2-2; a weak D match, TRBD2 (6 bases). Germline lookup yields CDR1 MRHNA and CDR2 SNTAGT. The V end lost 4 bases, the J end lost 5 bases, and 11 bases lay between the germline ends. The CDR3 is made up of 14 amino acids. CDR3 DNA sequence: TGTGCCAGCAGTGTGGAGGGATGGACCGGGGAGCTGTTTTTT. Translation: CASSVEGWTGELFF.

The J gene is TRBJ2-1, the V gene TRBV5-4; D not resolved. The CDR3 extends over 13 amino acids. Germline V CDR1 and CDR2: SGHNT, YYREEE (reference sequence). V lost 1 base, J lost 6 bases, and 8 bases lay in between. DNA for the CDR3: TGTGCCAGCAGCTTGTCCGCCAGCAATGAGCAGTTCTTC. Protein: CASSLSASNEQFF.

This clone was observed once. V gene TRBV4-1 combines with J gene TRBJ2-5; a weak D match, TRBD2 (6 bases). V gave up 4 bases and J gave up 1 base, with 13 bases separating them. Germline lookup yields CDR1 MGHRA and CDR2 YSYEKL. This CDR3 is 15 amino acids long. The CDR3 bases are TGCGCCAGCAGCCCCTCCCCCGGGAGCCAAGAGACCCAGTACTTC. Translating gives CASSPSPGSQETQYF.

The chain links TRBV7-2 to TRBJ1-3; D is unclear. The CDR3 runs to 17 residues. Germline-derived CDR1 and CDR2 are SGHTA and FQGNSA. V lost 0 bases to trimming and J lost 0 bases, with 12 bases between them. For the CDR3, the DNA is TGTGCCAGCAGCTTAGCGCGGAACACCATCTCTGGAAACACCATATATTTT. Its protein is CASSLARNTISGNTIYF.

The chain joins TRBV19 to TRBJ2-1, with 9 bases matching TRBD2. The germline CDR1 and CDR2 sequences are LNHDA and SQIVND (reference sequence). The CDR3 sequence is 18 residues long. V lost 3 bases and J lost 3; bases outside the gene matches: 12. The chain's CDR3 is CASSIRLASGAVYNEQFF. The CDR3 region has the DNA TGTGCCAGTAGTATTCGGTTGGCTAGCGGGGCGGTCTACAATGAGCAGTTCTTC.

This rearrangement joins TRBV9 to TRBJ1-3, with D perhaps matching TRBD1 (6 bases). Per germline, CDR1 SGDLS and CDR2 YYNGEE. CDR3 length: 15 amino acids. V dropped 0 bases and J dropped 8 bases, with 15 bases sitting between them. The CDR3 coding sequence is TGTGCCAGCAGCGTAGCTGGCGGGGGGGCTGACACCATATATTTT. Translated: CASSVAGGGADTIYF.

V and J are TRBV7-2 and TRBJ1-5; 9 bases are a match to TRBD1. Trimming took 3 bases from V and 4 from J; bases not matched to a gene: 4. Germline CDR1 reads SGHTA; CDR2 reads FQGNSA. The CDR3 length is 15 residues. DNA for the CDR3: TGTGCCAGCAGCTTGGAGGGACAGGGTAATCAGCCCCAGCATTTT. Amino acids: CASSLEGQGNQPQHF.